This paragraph covers one T cell receptor (beta chain) sequence. The record originates from a study of OX40 agonist ivuxolimab in advanced cancers. Study context: Two patients with cutaneous melanoma and one with hepatocellular carcinoma, three in total, showed partial responses.

Germline V gene sequence: CDR1 SNHLY, CDR2 FYNNEI. The V end was cut by 4 bases, the J end by 0 bases, with 16 bases between. The CDR3 length is 18 residues. Produced via immunoSEQ multiplex PCR; TCRdb's table is partial and in-frame only. The repertoire has tens of thousands of clones, about nine tenths of them found once; the top ten carry 1.5% to 2%. This receptor was obtained from an adult with an advanced solid tumor such as melanoma, head and neck, liver or kidney cancer. The V and J genes are TRBV2 and TRBJ1-6, with D unclear. The material sequenced was CD4+ or CD8+ T cells sorted from blood, taken in a trial of the OX40 agonist ivuxolimab. The CDR3 coding sequence is TGTGCCAGCAGTGTAATGGCAGCGGGTCTCTCCTATAATTCACCCCTCCACTTT. This gives the protein CASSVMAAGLSYNSPLHF.